This passage covers 24 T cell receptor beta chains from one sample sequenced in a study of T cells in localized non-small cell lung cancer. The table came from immunoSEQ multiplex PCR; TCRdb's copy has only in-frame clones and leaves some out. The table includes tens of thousands of clones, 80% to 90% detected once. Sequences were derived from peripheral blood, sampled before any cancer treatment. All receptors derive from a man between 40 and 75 years old with stage I lung adenocarcinoma.

The chain couples TRBV6-4 to TRBJ1-1, with TRBD1 matching 9 bases. Germline V gives CDR1 MRHNA, CDR2 SNTAGT. CDR3 length: 16 residues. Losses at the gene ends were 5 bases for V and 2 bases for J; bases not matched to a gene: 9. CDR3 in amino acids: CASSTFRTGVNTEAFF. The CDR3 DNA reads as TGTGCCAGCAGTACGTTTCGGACAGGGGTAAACACTGAAGCTTTCTTT.

The rearrangement links TRBV11-2 to TRBJ2-3; TRBD2 aligns across 7 bases. The CDR3 loop spans 16 amino acids. V trimming: 2 bases; J trimming: 2 bases; junction bases outside the gene matches: 7. Germline V gene data show CDR1 as SGHAT and CDR2 as FQNNGV. The CDR3, as DNA: TGTGCCAGCAGCTTACATGCGGGAGAAATCACAGATACGCAGTATTTT. Its translation: CASSLHAGEITDTQYF.

A single count supports this clone. This chain links TRBV2 with TRBJ2-1; 12 positions agree with TRBD2. The trim removed 4 bases at V and 5 bases at J, leaving 18 bases unmatched. CDR3 length: 20 residues. Germline-derived CDR1 and CDR2 are SNHLY and FYNNEI. This CDR3 is CASSVYGTSGSTGGHNEQFF. The CDR3 DNA reads as TGTGCCAGCAGTGTATATGGGACTAGCGGGTCAACTGGAGGGCACAATGAGCAGTTCTTC.

The V and J genes are TRBV7-3 and TRBJ2-5; tentative D call: TRBD1 (6 bases). Trimming left V 1 base short and J 4 bases short, with 10 bases between. The germline V gene encodes CDR1 SGHTA and CDR2 FQGTGA. There are 14 residues in the CDR3. The CDR3 sequence: CASSLIGGRETQYF. CDR3 DNA sequence: TGTGCCAGCAGCTTAATAGGGGGTCGAGAGACCCAGTACTTC.

The chain uses TRBV11-2 and TRBJ2-3; no clear D gene. The V gene lost 2 bases and the J gene lost 4 bases, with 4 bases spanning the gap. The CDR3 is 12 residues long. Germline loops: CDR1 SGHAT, CDR2 FQNNGV. The CDR3 nucleotides are TGTGCCAGCAGCTTAAATTCAGATACGCAGTATTTT. Translating it yields CASSLNSDTQYF. Complete variable domain (other parts from reference TRBV11-2 and TRBJ2-3): EAGVAQSPRYKIIEKRQSVAFWCNPISGHATLYWYQQILGQGPKLLIQFQNNGVVDDSQLPKDRFSAERLKGVDSTLKIQPAKLEDSAVYLCASSLNSDTQYFGPGTRLTVL.

The rearrangement uses TRBV5-1 and TRBJ2-5; 7 bases are a match to TRBD1. The V and J ends lost 0 bases and 2 bases, in that order; junction bases with no gene match: 7. This CDR3 spans 16 amino acids. The V gene's germline CDR1 is SGHRS and CDR2 YFSETQ. CDR3 nucleotides: TGCGCCAGCAGCTTGGCGTCAGGGGGAACTCAAGAGACCCAGTACTTC. It encodes CASSLASGGTQETQYF.

The rearrangement joins TRBV11-3 to TRBJ1-1; D is uncertain. Per the germline V gene, CDR1 is SGHNT and CDR2 is YENEEA. V was cut by 5 bases and J by 3 bases, with 10 bases left in between. This CDR3 is 13 amino acids long. The chain's CDR3 is CASSPDGDTEAFF. For the CDR3, the DNA is TGTGCCAGCAGCCCGGACGGAGACACTGAAGCTTTCTTT.

V usage is TRBV6-1 and J usage is TRBJ1-1; TRBD1 matches 7 bases. V lost 6 bases to trimming and J lost 2 bases; unmatched junction nucleotides: 6. CDR3 length: 14 amino acids. Germline CDR1 is MNHNS and CDR2 is SASEGT. The CDR3 here is CASRGTAPNTEAFF. CDR3 DNA sequence: TGTGCCAGCAGAGGGACAGCCCCTAACACTGAAGCTTTCTTT.

With respect to this clone: Other nucleotide sequences in the sample specify the same CDR3. The chain employs TRBV18 and TRBJ2-5; the D is unclear. This CDR3 region has 11 residues. Per germline, CDR1 KGHSH and CDR2 LQKENI. V lost 3 bases to trimming and J lost 5 bases, with 4 bases between them. CDR3: CASSPEETQYF. In nucleotides, the CDR3 is TGTGCCAGCTCACCGGAGGAGACCCAGTACTTC.

This clone occurred once. The CDR3 loop is CATTRGRAGTDTQYF. The CDR3 nucleotides are TGCGCCACCACCAGGGGGCGGGCCGGCACAGATACGCAGTATTTT. The chain links TRBV23-1 to TRBJ2-3, with 8 bases identical to TRBD1. TRBV23-1 belongs to the ORF category, with a function that is uncertain. V was clipped by 10 bases and J by 1 base; unmatched bases: 10. This CDR3 has 15 amino acids.

This clone was seen only once. V and J are TRBV19 and TRBJ1-2; possible D gene TRBD1, 6 bases. V lost 4 bases and J 4 bases, leaving 16 bases between the germline ends. The V gene's germline CDR1 is LNHDA and CDR2 SQIVND (reference sequence). The CDR3 consists of 15 residues. The CDR3 DNA sequence: TGTGCCAGTAGTACGGCCCGGGGGCGCATCTATGGCTACACCTTC. This gives the protein CASSTARGRIYGYTF.

In its sample, this clone was seen once. The chain uses TRBV4-1 and TRBJ2-1; 10 bases are a match to TRBD2. With 1 base clipped from V and 3 bases from J, the junction kept 0 bases outside the gene matches. Germline values: CDR1 MGHRA, CDR2 YSYEKL. The CDR3 runs 15 residues. The CDR3 sequence: CASSQGLAGYNEQFF. CDR3 coding DNA: TGCGCCAGCAGCCAAGGACTAGCGGGCTACAATGAGCAGTTCTTC.

CDR3 residues: CASSGTPTDTQYF. In nucleotides, the CDR3 is TGTGCCAGCAGTGGGACTCCCACAGATACGCAGTATTTT. The V and J genes are TRBV6-1 and TRBJ2-3; possibly TRBD2 for D (5 bases). CDR1 MNHNS and CDR2 SASEGT come from the germline V gene. The CDR3 contains 13 residues. V dropped 4 bases and J dropped 2 bases, with 7 bases sitting between them.

This chain links TRBV7-2 with TRBJ2-1, with D tentatively TRBD2 (5 bases). The CDR3 contains 15 residues. Germline V gene data show CDR1 as SGHTA and CDR2 as FQGNSA. V was cut by 1 base and J by 4 bases, with 11 bases left in between. The CDR3 reads CASSLGASTYNEQFF. DNA for the CDR3: TGTGCCAGCAGCTTAGGCGCTAGCACTTACAATGAGCAGTTCTTC.

This chain joins TRBV7-8 and TRBJ1-2, with a possible D match to TRBD1 (5 bases). V was pared by 7 bases and J by 9 bases, with 15 bases between. Germline CDR1 is SGHVS and CDR2 is FQNEAQ. The CDR3 runs to 12 residues. CDR3 region: CASTRDGRRYTF. DNA of the CDR3: TGTGCCAGCACCAGGGACGGCCGCCGCTACACCTTC.

V usage is TRBV23-1 and J usage is TRBJ1-2; D may be TRBD1 (6 bases). TRBV23-1 is an open reading frame, and its role is uncertain. CDR3 length: 14 amino acids. Trimming left V 6 bases short and J 0 bases short, with 11 bases between. The DNA of the CDR3 is TGCGCCAGCAGGGGAGGGGGGCCTAACTATGGCTACACCTTC. Amino acids: CASRGGGPNYGYTF.

The rearrangement links TRBV30 to TRBJ2-6; 7 bases align to TRBD2. CDR1 is GTSNPN, CDR2 SVGIG, per germline (reference sequence). The CDR3 has 17 amino acids. Germline trimming cut 2 bases from V and 2 bases from J; bases unmatched to any gene: 9. DNA of the CDR3: TGTGCCTGGAGTCAAGCGGGGATAGGCACTGGGGCCAACGTCCTGACTTTC. This sequence encodes CAWSQAGIGTGANVLTF.

For the CDR3, the DNA is TGTGCCAGCAGTGAAGCGCGGCTAGCGGGAGCGAAGCAAGAGACCCAGTACTTC. The encoded protein is CASSEARLAGAKQETQYF. The chain couples TRBV2 to TRBJ2-5; 10 bases map to TRBD2. J was trimmed by 2 bases and V by 0 bases; bases with no gene match: 9. Germline CDR1 SNHLY, CDR2 FYNNEI. The CDR3 consists of 18 residues.

The rearrangement links TRBV2 to TRBJ2-3; 9 nucleotides line up with TRBD2. The V gene end was trimmed by 3 bases and the J gene end by 5 bases; junction bases not matched to a gene: 6. Germline CDR1 is SNHLY and CDR2 is FYNNEI. This CDR3 comprises 15 residues. Written as DNA, the CDR3 is TGTGCCAGCAGTGATTACCTAGCGGGGCTAGATACGCAGTATTTT. Translated: CASSDYLAGLDTQYF.

This sequence joins TRBV2 and TRBJ2-7, with TRBD2 matching 9 bases. The CDR3 runs to 13 residues. Germline CDR1 reads SNHLY; CDR2 reads FYNNEI. This CDR3 reads CALGGLAPYEQYF. CDR3 nucleotide sequence: TGTGCGCTCGGGGGACTAGCTCCATACGAGCAGTACTTC.

This chain joins TRBV7-9 and TRBJ2-2; D is unclear. The ends were cut back, 3 bases at V and 0 bases at J, with 8 bases in the middle. This CDR3 spans 15 amino acids. CDR1 and CDR2 (germline): SEHNR, FQNEAQ (reference sequence). This CDR3 reads CASSFNPTNTGELFF. The CDR3 nucleotides are TGTGCCAGCAGCTTTAATCCCACGAACACCGGGGAGCTGTTTTTT.

This chain uses TRBV7-3 with TRBJ2-5, with 7 bases that match TRBD2. The V gene end was trimmed by 2 bases and the J gene end by 3 bases; junction bases not matched to a gene: 3. The CDR3 is 14 amino acids. Germline-derived CDR1 and CDR2 are SGHTA and FQGTGA. CDR3 residues: CASSLYAGEETQYF. The DNA for the CDR3 is TGTGCCAGCAGCTTATATGCGGGGGAAGAGACCCAGTACTTC.

The chain carries TRBV10-2 and TRBJ1-5; D is unresolved. This CDR3 contains 13 residues. Trimming shortened V by 4 bases and J by 4 bases, and 8 bases separated the two germline ends. Germline-derived CDR1 and CDR2 are WSHSY and SAAADI. The CDR3 region is CASSGWINQPQHF. The CDR3 DNA is TGCGCCAGCAGTGGATGGATTAATCAGCCCCAGCATTTT.

The chain recombines TRBV19 with TRBJ1-3; D might be TRBD1 (5 bases). The length of the CDR3 is 13 residues. Germline CDR1 LNHDA, CDR2 SQIVND (reference sequence). V lost 8 bases, J lost 3 bases, and 11 bases lay in between. The CDR3 DNA reads as TGTGCCAGTGGGATCGACAGTGGAAACACCATATATTTT. It translates to CASGIDSGNTIYF. Supplemented by reference TRBV19 and TRBJ1-3, the full variable domain reads DGGITQSPKYLFRKEGQNVTLSCEQNLNHDAMYWYRQDPGQGLRLIYYSQIVNDFQKGDIAEGYSVSREKKESFPLTVTSAQKNPTAFYLCASGIDSGNTIYFGEGSWLTVV.